This is a list of T cell receptor beta chains from one sample in a study of blood T cell repertoires in COVID-19. Here immunoSEQ multiplex PCR was the method, and the copy in TCRdb shows in-frame clones only, minus some. The sample carries about 270,000 clones, under 90% recorded once. Source material: peripheral blood. Receptors originate from a young woman with acute or convalescent COVID-19. Each CDR3 is given with its conserved first and last residue. The D gene is left open where the match is weak. Clone size is not always given. Where it is, it says once, few, many or a class for expanded clones.

abundance	len	v_gene	j_gene	d_gene	CDR3nt	CDR3aa
.	15	TRBV18	TRBJ1-2	.	TGTGCCAGCTCACCATCGGCAGGGCGCCCCTATGGCTACACCTTC	CASSPSAGRPYGYTF
few	15	TRBV13	TRBJ1-1	TRBD1	TGTGCCAGCAGCAATCGAGCCACAGGGGACACTGAAGCTTTCTTT	CASSNRATGDTEAFF
.	14	TRBV3-1/TRBV3-2	TRBJ2-7	TRBD1	TGTGCCAGCAGCCAGGAGGACAGGGCGGACGAGCAGTACTTC	CASSQEDRADEQYF
.	16	TRBV6-6	TRBJ1-6	TRBD1	TGTGCCAGCAGCCGCGGACAGGATAGTTATAATTCACCCCTCCACTTT	CASSRGQDSYNSPLHF
.	13	TRBV2	TRBJ2-7	.	TGTGCCAGCAGCGCAGGACTATTAGCCGAGCAGTACTTC	CASSAGLLAEQYF
once	17	TRBV3-1/TRBV3-2	TRBJ2-7	TRBD2	TGTGCCAGCAGCCAAGATTGGCTAGCGGGTGGGGCCTACGAGCAGTACTTC	CASSQDWLAGGAYEQYF
.	15	TRBV4-3	TRBJ2-3	TRBD2	TGCGCCAGCAGTACCCTAGCGGTAGGCACAGATACGCAGTATTTT	CASSTLAVGTDTQYF
.	19	TRBV5-5	TRBJ2-6	.	TGTGCCAGCAGCCGGGGTGGGCTTCCCCACGATTCGGGGGCCAACGTCCTGACTTTC	CASSRGGLPHDSGANVLTF
.	13	TRBV10-3	TRBJ1-1	.	TGTGCCACGCAGCAGGGAGGGAACACTGAAGCTTTCTTT	CATQQGGNTEAFF
.	11	TRBV20-1	TRBJ2-5	.	TGCAGTGCTAGGACGGGGGAGACCCAGTACTTC	CSARTGETQYF
.	15	TRBV30	TRBJ2-7	TRBD1	TGTGCCTGGAGTGGGGTTTCTGACAGGGCCTACGAGCAGTACTTC	CAWSGVSDRAYEQYF
.	13	TRBV28	TRBJ2-7	.	TGTGCCAGCAGTTTACTCCAGGGTAGCGAGCAGTACTTC	CASSLLQGSEQYF
few	13	TRBV6-6	TRBJ1-5	TRBD1	TGTGCCAGCAGTTGGACAGGGGAACAGCCCCAGCATTTT	CASSWTGEQPQHF
.	16	TRBV30	TRBJ2-1	.	TGTGCCTGGAGTGGGAGCCCCGGGACTTCCTACAATGAGCAGTTCTTC	CAWSGSPGTSYNEQFF
.	13	TRBV12-3/TRBV12-4	TRBJ1-5	.	TGTGCCAGCAGTCGGACAGATAATCAGCCCCAGCATTTT	CASSRTDNQPQHF
.	12	TRBV27	TRBJ2-1	.	TGTGCCAGCGCAAGTAGTCGGGGTGAGCAGTTCTTC	CASASSRGEQFF
.	17	TRBV6-2/TRBV6-3	TRBJ1-5	TRBD1	TGTGCCAGCAGTTACGTTAGCAGGGCAGGGGGAAATCAGCCCCAGCATTTT	CASSYVSRAGGNQPQHF